The 22 T cell receptor beta chains reported below all come from one sample, sequenced in a study of T cells in Graves' hyperthyroidism and ophthalmopathy. RNA transcripts served as the template for amplifying TCR beta CDR3 regions. The TCR CDR3 first-round RT-PCR relied on the HTBI primer set. TCRdb called the multiplex PCR reads again in MiXCR, with one record for every CDR3 protein. The sample lists approximately 320,000 distinct CDR3 sequences, around 16% occurring once. The sample taken for sequencing was blood. The source of these receptors is a man aged 25-45 years with Graves' hyperthyroidism.

This clonotype showed up many times. The chain has TRBV18 and TRBJ2-3; TRBD2 might be the D (7 bases). The germline V gene encodes CDR1 KGHSH and CDR2 LQKENI. The CDR3 spans 16 residues. Between the trimmed V and J ends, which lost 5 bases and 5 bases, there was a span of 20 bases. DNA for the CDR3: TGTGCCAGCTCATCAACGACAGGCTCGGGGGGAGATACGCAGTATTTT. Its translation is CASSSTTGSGGDTQYF.

CDR3 residues: CASCRSQGHYEQYF. CDR3 DNA: TGTGCCAGCTGTAGAAGTCAGGGGCACTACGAGCAGTACTTC. J is TRBJ2-7 and V is TRBV2; TRBD1 is a possible D gene (6 bases). Germline assignment: CDR1 SNHLY and CDR2 FYNNEI. Trimming left V 8 bases short and J 3 bases short, with 17 bases between. The CDR3 totals 14 residues. Based on the CDR3 plus reference TRBV2 and TRBJ2-7, the full variable domain is EPEVTQTPSHQVTQMGQEVILRCVPISNHLYFYWYRQILGQKVEFLVSFYNNEISEKSEIFDDQFSVERPDGSNFTLKIRSTKLEDSAMYFCASCRSQGHYEQYFGPGTRLTVT.

This clonotype was picked up a small number of times. This chain links TRBV10-3 with TRBJ1-1; D remains unclear. CDR1 ENHRY and CDR2 SYGVKD come from the germline V gene. This CDR3 has 14 amino acids. Trimming left V 0 bases short and J 5 bases short, with 10 bases between. CDR3 residues: CAISESSLGTEAFF. DNA for the CDR3: TGTGCCATCAGTGAGTCCTCGCTAGGAACTGAAGCTTTCTTT.

This clonotype was recorded many times. V and J are TRBV5-1 and TRBJ1-1; no definite D call. The CDR3 totals 13 residues. Germline V gene lookup returns CDR1 SGHRS and CDR2 YFSETQ. Trimming took off 3 bases at V and 4 bases at J, with 10 bases between the two ends. The CDR3 here is CASSWGGGTEAFF. The CDR3 DNA follows: TGCGCCAGCAGCTGGGGTGGTGGCACTGAAGCTTTCTTT.

This clonotype was detected only a few times. The gene calls are TRBV7-8 and TRBJ2-7; tentatively, D is TRBD1 or TRBD2 (5 bases each). The V end lost 6 bases, the J end lost 1 base, and 16 bases lay between the germline ends. Germline lookup yields CDR1 SGHVS and CDR2 FQNEAQ. The CDR3 loop spans 15 amino acids. This chain's CDR3 is CASSLYGAHSYEQYF. CDR3 coding DNA: TGTGCCAGCAGTCTCTACGGGGCTCATTCCTACGAGCAGTACTTC.

The genes are TRBV12-3 or TRBV12-4 and TRBJ2-1, with a tentative D call TRBD2 (5 bases). CDR3 length equals 16 residues. The ends were cut back, 4 bases at V and 4 bases at J, with 17 bases in the middle. The chain's CDR3 is CASSSGGFQKYNEQFF. In DNA form, the CDR3 reads TGTGCCAGCAGTTCAGGCGGGTTTCAGAAATACAATGAGCAGTTCTTC.

This chain joins TRBV6-1 and TRBJ1-3, with D tentatively TRBD1 (5 bases). CDR1 is MNHNS, CDR2 SASEGT, per germline. V gave up 8 bases and J gave up 0 bases, with 5 bases separating them. CDR3 length: 12 amino acids. The DNA for the CDR3 is TGTGCCAGCGGGGCCTCTGGAAACACCATATATTTT. Its translation: CASGASGNTIYF.

This sequence joins TRBV3-1 and TRBJ1-2; D might be TRBD1 (5 bases). CDR3 length equals 12 residues. Per the germline V gene, CDR1 is LGHDT and CDR2 is YNNKEL (reference sequence). The V and J ends lost 5 bases and 8 bases respectively, with 12 bases between them. The CDR3 coding sequence is TGTGCCAGCAGCACCCGGGGCAGGGGCTACACCTTC. Protein: CASSTRGRGYTF.

V gene TRBV13 combines with J gene TRBJ1-2; D unresolved. Germline V gives CDR1 PRHDT, CDR2 FYEKMQ (reference sequence). This CDR3 has 14 amino acids. The germline V and J ends were trimmed by 2 bases and 1 base, with 8 bases remaining between them. The CDR3: CASSLYSLNYGYTF. In DNA, the CDR3 is TGTGCCAGCAGCTTATATAGCCTTAACTATGGCTACACCTTC.

The chain recombines TRBV28 with TRBJ1-2; 7 nucleotides line up with TRBD1. From germline, CDR1 is MDHEN and CDR2 SYDVKM. The V and J ends lost 5 bases and 0 bases, in that order; junction bases with no gene match: 9. The CDR3 length is 16 residues. The chain's CDR3 is CASSPMDGTANYGYTF. The CDR3 nucleotides read TGTGCCAGCAGTCCTATGGACGGGACAGCTAACTATGGCTACACCTTC.

Comments on this clonotype: Sequence at one end of the junction differs from germline and may be a read error. V gene TRBV6-2 or TRBV6-3 combines with J gene TRBJ2-2; 12 positions match TRBD2. Germline-derived CDR1 and CDR2 are MNHEY and SVGEGT. This CDR3 is built from 19 residues. Here the CDR3 reads CTSSCSQWTSGICTGELFF. The CDR3 DNA reads TGTACCAGCAGTTGTTCCCAATGGACTAGCGGGATCTGCACCGGGGAGCTGTTTTTT.

The J gene is TRBJ2-7, the V gene TRBV9; D not certain. In germline, CDR1 is SGDLS, CDR2 YYNGEE. CDR3 length: 13 residues. V was shortened by 0 bases and J by 3 bases, with 7 bases between the two germline ends. CDR3 coding DNA: TGTGCCAGCAGCGTAGAAGAAAACTACGAGCAGTACTTC. It translates to CASSVEENYEQYF. Looking up the rest from reference TRBV9 and TRBJ2-7 gives the full variable domain: DSGVTQTPKHLITATGQRVTLRCSPRSGDLSVYWYQQSLDQGLQFLIQYYNGEERAKGNILERFSAQQFPDLHSELNLSSLELGDSALYFCASSVEENYEQYFGPGTRLTVT.

This chain uses TRBV6-1 with TRBJ1-5, with 8 positions matching TRBD1. The CDR3 sequence is 20 residues long. With 10 bases clipped from V and 6 bases from J, the junction kept 29 bases outside the gene matches. Germline values: CDR1 MNHNS, CDR2 SASEGT. CDR3 DNA: TGTGCCATCACCGTAAGAGGGGACCGGGACAGGCGCCACAGGGGTCAGCCCCAGCATTTT. This sequence encodes CAITVRGDRDRRHRGQPQHF.

The rearrangement uses TRBV4-1 and TRBJ2-3; TRBD1 agrees at 7 bases. CDR3 size: 16 residues. Germline V gene sequence: CDR1 MGHRA, CDR2 YSYEKL. V trimming: 1 base; J trimming: 4 bases; junction bases outside the gene matches: 8. The CDR3 loop reads CASSQAVRQGADTQYF. The DNA of the CDR3 is TGCGCCAGCAGCCAAGCTGTAAGGCAGGGGGCAGATACGCAGTATTTT.

The rearrangement joins TRBV4-1 to TRBJ2-5, with 9 bases fitting TRBD2. V lost 7 bases and J lost 1; bases outside the gene matches: 4. This CDR3 has 14 amino acids. Germline CDR1 and CDR2: MGHRA and YSYEKL. CDR3 nucleotides: TGCGCCAGCACGGCGGGAGGGCTCCAAGAGACCCAGTACTTC. This gives the protein CASTAGGLQETQYF.

This clonotype was observed many times. The chain recombines TRBV12-3 or TRBV12-4 with TRBJ1-5, with D maybe TRBD1 (5 bases). V shed 7 bases and J shed 1 base, with 11 bases lying between them. The CDR3 totals 14 residues. The CDR3: CASTTTGSNQPQHF. CDR3 bases: TGTGCCAGCACCACAACAGGAAGCAATCAGCCCCAGCATTTT.

CDR3 sequence (DNA): TGTGCCAGCAGCTCCGGACAGGGTTACTACAATGAGCAGTTCTTC. This gives the protein CASSSGQGYYNEQFF. The chain is built from TRBV9 and TRBJ2-1; 8 bases line up with TRBD1. This CDR3 contains 15 residues. The germline CDR1 and CDR2 sequences are SGDLS and YYNGEE. Trimming removed 4 bases from V and 3 bases from J; junction bases left unmatched: 6.

Details on this clonotype: This may arise from a read error, as a much more abundant clone is one base away. V is TRBV6-2 or TRBV6-3 and J is TRBJ1-5; 8 bases line up with TRBD1. The CDR3 contains 16 residues. From germline, CDR1 is MNHEY and CDR2 SVGEGT. The V gene end was trimmed by 8 bases and the J gene end by 4 bases; junction bases not matched to a gene: 13. CDR3 sequence (DNA): TGTGCCAGCCGTGGACAGGGAGGGGTTTTAAATCAGCCCCAGCATTTT. Protein sequence: CASRGQGGVLNQPQHF.

This clonotype came up many times. The chain employs TRBV12-3 or TRBV12-4 and TRBJ1-3; 8 bases line up with TRBD1. Losses at the gene ends were 6 bases for V and 0 bases for J; bases not matched to a gene: 10. The CDR3 covers 17 residues. The CDR3 DNA is TGTGCCAGCAGCAGACGGGACAGGTCGCCCTCTGGAAACACCATATATTTT. Protein sequence: CASSRRDRSPSGNTIYF.

This clonotype has at least ten counts. The chain carries TRBV18 and TRBJ2-1; a possible D gene is TRBD1 (5 bases). CDR1 and CDR2 from the germline V gene are KGHSH and LQKENI. CDR3 length: 13 residues. Trimming removed 2 bases from V and 7 bases from J, with 9 bases in between. CDR3 nucleotide sequence: TGTGCCAGCTCACCAACAGGAACTAATGAGCAGTTCTTC. It encodes CASSPTGTNEQFF. The full variable domain, completed using reference TRBV18 and TRBJ2-1, is NAGVMQNPRHLVRRRGQEARLRCSPMKGHSHVYWYRQLPEEGLKFMVYLQKENIIDESGMPKERFSAEFPKEGPSILRIQQVVRGDSAAYFCASSPTGTNEQFFGPGTRLTVL.

This clonotype was counted ten times or more. The CDR3 region has the DNA TGTGCCAGCAGTTACCGGAGCTCCTACAATGAGCAGTTCTTC. Translation gives CASSYRSSYNEQFF. The gene calls are TRBV6-5 and TRBJ2-1; D remains unclear. The CDR3 has 14 amino acids. Germline V gene sequence: CDR1 MNHEY, CDR2 SVGAGI. V dropped 2 bases and J dropped 0 bases, with 5 bases sitting between them.

Many counts were recorded for this clonotype. The chain has TRBV12-3 or TRBV12-4 and TRBJ2-1; D possibly corresponds to TRBD2 (5 bases). Between the trimmed V and J ends, which lost 6 bases and 8 bases, there was a span of 11 bases. CDR3 length equals 12 residues. The CDR3 sequence: CASRREADEQFF. Written as DNA, the CDR3 is TGTGCCAGCAGACGGGAAGCGGATGAGCAGTTCTTC.